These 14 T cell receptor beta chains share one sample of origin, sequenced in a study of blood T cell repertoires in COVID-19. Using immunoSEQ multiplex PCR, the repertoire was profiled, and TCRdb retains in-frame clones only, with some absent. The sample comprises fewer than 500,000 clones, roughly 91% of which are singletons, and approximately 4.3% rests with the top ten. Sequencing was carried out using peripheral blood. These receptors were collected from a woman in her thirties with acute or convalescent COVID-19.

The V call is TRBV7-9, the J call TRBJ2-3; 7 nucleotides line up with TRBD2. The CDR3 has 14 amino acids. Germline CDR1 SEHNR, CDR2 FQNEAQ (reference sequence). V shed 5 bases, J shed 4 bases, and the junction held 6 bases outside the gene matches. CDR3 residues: CASSPGTSADTQYF. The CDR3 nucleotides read TGTGCCAGCAGCCCCGGCACTAGCGCAGATACGCAGTATTTT.

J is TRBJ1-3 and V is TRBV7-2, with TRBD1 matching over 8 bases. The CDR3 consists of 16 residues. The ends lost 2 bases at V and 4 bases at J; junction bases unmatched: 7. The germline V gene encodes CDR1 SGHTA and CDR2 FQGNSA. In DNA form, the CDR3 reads TGTGCCAGCAGCTTAATGCAGGGGGCGGTAGGAAACACCATATATTTT. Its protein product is CASSLMQGAVGNTIYF.

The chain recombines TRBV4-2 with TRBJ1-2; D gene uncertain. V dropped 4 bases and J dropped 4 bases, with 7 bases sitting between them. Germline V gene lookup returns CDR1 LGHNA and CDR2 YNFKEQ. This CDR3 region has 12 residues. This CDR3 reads CASSPSGYGYTF. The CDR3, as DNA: TGTGCCAGCAGCCCGAGTGGCTATGGCTACACCTTC.

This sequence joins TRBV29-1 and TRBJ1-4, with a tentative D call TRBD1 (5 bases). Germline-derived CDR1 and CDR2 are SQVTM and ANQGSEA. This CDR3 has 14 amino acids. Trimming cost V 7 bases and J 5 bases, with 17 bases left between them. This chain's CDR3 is CSAGGGRRNEKLFF. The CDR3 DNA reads TGCAGCGCGGGGGGTGGGCGAAGAAATGAAAAACTGTTTTTT.

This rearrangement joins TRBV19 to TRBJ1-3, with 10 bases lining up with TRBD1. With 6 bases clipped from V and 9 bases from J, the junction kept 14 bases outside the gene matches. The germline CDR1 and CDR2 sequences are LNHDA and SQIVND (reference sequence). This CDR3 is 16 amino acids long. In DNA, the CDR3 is TGTGCCAGTAGCCGGGGACAGGGGTTCGCTGGGGGCACCATATATTTT. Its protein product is CASSRGQGFAGGTIYF.

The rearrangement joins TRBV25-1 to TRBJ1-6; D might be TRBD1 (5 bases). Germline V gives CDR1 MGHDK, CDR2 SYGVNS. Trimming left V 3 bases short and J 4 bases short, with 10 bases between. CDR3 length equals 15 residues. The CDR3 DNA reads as TGTGCCAGCAGTGATACAGGCCAGTATAATTCACCCCTCCACTTT. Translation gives CASSDTGQYNSPLHF.

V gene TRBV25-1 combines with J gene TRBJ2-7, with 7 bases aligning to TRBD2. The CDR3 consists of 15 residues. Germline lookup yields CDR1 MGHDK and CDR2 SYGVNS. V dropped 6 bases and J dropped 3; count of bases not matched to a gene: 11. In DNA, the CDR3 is TGTGCCAGCAGGGGGGTCGGGGGGAGAGGCTACGAGCAGTACTTC. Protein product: CASRGVGGRGYEQYF.

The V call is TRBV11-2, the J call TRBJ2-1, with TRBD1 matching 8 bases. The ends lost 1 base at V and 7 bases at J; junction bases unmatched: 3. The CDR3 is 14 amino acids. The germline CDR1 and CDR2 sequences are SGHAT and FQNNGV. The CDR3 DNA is TGTGCCAGCAGCTTAGCAGGGGGCTTTAATGAGCAGTTCTTC. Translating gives CASSLAGGFNEQFF.

CDR3 sequence reads: CSASRVLAGGNIDEQFF. The CDR3 DNA reads TGCAGTGCTAGTCGTGTACTAGCGGGGGGCAATATTGATGAGCAGTTCTTC. The J gene is TRBJ2-1, the V gene TRBV20-1; 12 bases align to TRBD2. CDR1 and CDR2 (germline): DFQATT, SNEGSKA (reference sequence). This CDR3 contains 17 residues. V lost 3 bases and J lost 8; bases outside the gene matches: 14.

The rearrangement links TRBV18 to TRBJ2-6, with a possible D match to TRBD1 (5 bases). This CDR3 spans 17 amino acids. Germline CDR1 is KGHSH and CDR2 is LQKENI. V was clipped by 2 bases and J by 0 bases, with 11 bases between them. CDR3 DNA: TGTGCCAGCTCACCAATGTCTCAGGGCTCTGGGGCCAACGTCCTGACTTTC. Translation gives CASSPMSQGSGANVLTF.

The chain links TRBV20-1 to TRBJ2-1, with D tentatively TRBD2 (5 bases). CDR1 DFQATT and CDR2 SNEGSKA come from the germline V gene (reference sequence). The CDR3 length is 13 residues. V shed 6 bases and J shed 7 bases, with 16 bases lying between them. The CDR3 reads CSASMTIRNEQFF. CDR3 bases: TGCAGTGCCAGTATGACTATTCGGAATGAGCAGTTCTTC.

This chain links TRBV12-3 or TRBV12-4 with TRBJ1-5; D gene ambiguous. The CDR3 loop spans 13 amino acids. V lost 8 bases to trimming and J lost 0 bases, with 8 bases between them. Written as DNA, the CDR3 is TGTGCCAGCGGGCCCTATAGCAATCAGCCCCAGCATTTT. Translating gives CASGPYSNQPQHF.

CDR3 amino acids: CASSLINQPQHF. The CDR3 DNA reads TGTGCCAGCAGCCTTATCAATCAGCCCCAGCATTTT. This chain joins TRBV7-9 and TRBJ1-5; no clear D. In germline, CDR1 is SEHNR, CDR2 FQNEAQ (reference sequence). The CDR3 covers 12 residues. Trimming cost V 5 bases and J 3 bases, with 5 bases left between them.

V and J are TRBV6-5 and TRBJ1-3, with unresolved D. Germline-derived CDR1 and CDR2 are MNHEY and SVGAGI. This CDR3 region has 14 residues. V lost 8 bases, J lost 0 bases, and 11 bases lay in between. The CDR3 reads CASAIRGSGNTIYF. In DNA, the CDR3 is TGTGCCAGCGCAATTCGGGGCTCTGGAAACACCATATATTTT.